This T cell receptor beta chain was profiled in a study of blood T cell repertoires in COVID-19. Study-level background: T cells, B-cell-depleted T cells, or PBMCs provided the cDNA or gDNA that served as material.

Everyone who took part was roughly 18 to 100 years old, and they came from about two dozen US areas. Participant reports of clinical history set cohort assignment. Either two negative PCRs, clearance, or symptom resolution qualified Cohort 3 donors as recovered. Clones were read by immunoSEQ multiplex PCR, and TCRdb kept only the in-frame ones, dropping some. This sample has approximately 300,000 clones; 92% occur once, and the top ten carry roughly 20%. The CDR3 loop spans 17 amino acids. V was trimmed by 0 bases and J by 1 base, leaving 16 bases between them. Germline V CDR1 and CDR2: KGHSH, LQKENI.

The TCR comes from a woman aged 30 to 39 who had recovered from COVID-19. The chain employs TRBV18 and TRBJ2-7, with D tentatively TRBD1 (5 bases). The sequencing input was PBMCs or T cells enriched from blood (not recorded which). The CDR3 DNA reads as TGTGCCAGCTCACCACCGAGATCACAGGTCCCTTCCTACGAGCAGTACTTC. It codes for CASSPPRSQVPSYEQYF.